This TCR beta chain derives from a study of beta chain features in type 1 diabetes. Trimming took off 0 bases at V and 2 bases at J, with 14 bases between the two ends. The germline V gene encodes CDR1 KGHSH and CDR2 LQKENI. The CDR3 has 16 residues. Sequencing targeted expressed TCRB transcripts, as all isolated RNA had been reverse transcribed. Method: immunoSEQ multiplex PCR; TCRdb's copy keeps in-frame clones and lacks some. The table lists about 110,000 clones, roughly 43% of them singletons. The TCR was taken from a woman aged 18-35 years in good health. The chain links TRBV18 to TRBJ2-7; a weak D match, TRBD2 (6 bases). Sequencing input: stem cell memory CD4+ T cells from blood. The CDR3 nucleotides read TGTGCCAGCTCACCACCGCGAGGGGAGGAAACCTACGAGCAGTACTTC. It specifies CASSPPRGEETYEQYF.